This TCR beta chain was recorded in a study of blood T cell repertoires in COVID-19. Study information: Samples came from the United States, Italy and Spain, spanning acute and convalescent COVID-19. T cells, B-cell-depleted T cells, or PBMCs provided the cDNA or gDNA that served as material.

In the study's own analysis: Reference gene primer amplification in the assay estimated nucleated cell counts. TCRdb's table, derived via immunoSEQ multiplex PCR, lists solely in-frame clones and lacks some. That table gives V, J and clone size, and the DNA gave D and trimming. The table has about 130,000 clones, about 90% seen once. The V gene end was trimmed by 6 bases and the J gene end by 9 bases; junction bases not matched to a gene: 10. CDR1 and CDR2 from the germline V gene are SGHNT and YYREEE (reference sequence). CDR3 length: 16 amino acids. The material sequenced was peripheral blood. The sequence was obtained from a woman in her 50s who had recovered from COVID-19. The chain is built from TRBV5-4 and TRBJ2-1; TRBD2 matches at 15 bases. The CDR3 is CASTLGTSGGTAEQFF. CDR3 DNA: TGTGCCAGCACGCTCGGGACTAGCGGGGGGACGGCTGAGCAGTTCTTC.